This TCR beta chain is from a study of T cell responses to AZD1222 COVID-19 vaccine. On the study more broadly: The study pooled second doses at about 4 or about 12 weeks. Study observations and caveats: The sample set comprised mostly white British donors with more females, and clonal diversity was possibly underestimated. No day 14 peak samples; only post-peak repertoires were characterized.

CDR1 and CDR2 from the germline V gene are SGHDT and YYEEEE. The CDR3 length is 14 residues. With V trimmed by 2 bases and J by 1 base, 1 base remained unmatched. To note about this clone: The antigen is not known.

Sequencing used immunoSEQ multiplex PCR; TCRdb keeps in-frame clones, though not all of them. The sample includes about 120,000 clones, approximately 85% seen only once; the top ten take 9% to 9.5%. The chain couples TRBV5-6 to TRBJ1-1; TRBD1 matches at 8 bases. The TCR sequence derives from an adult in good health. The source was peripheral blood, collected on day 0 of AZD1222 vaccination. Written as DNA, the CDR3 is TGTGCCAGCAGCTTTACAGGGGGGAACACTGAAGCTTTCTTT. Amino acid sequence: CASSFTGGNTEAFF. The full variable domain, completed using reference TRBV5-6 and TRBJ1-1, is DAGVTQSPTHLIKTRGQQVTLRCSPKSGHDTVSWYQQALGQGPQFIFQYYEEEERQRGNFPDRFSGHQFPNYSSELNVNALLLGDSALYLCASSFTGGNTEAFFGQGTRLTVV.